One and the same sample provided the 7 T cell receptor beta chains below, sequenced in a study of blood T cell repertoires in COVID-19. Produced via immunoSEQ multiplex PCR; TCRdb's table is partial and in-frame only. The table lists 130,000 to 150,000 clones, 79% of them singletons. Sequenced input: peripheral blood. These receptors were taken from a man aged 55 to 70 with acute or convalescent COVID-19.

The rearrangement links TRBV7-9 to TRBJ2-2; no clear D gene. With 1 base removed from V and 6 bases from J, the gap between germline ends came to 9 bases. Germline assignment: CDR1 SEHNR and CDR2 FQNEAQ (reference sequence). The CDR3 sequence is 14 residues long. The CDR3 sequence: CASSLDLGAGELFF. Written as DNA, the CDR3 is TGTGCCAGCAGCTTAGACCTGGGCGCCGGGGAGCTGTTTTTT.

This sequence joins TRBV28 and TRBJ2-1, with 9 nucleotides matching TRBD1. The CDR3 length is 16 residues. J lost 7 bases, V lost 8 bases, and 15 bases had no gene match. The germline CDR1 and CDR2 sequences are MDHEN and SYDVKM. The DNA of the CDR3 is TGTGCCAGCGGACTTGGGGGGACAGGGCTGCGAAATGAGCAGTTCTTC. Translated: CASGLGGTGLRNEQFF. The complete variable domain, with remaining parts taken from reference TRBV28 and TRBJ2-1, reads DVKVTQSSRYLVKRTGEKVFLECVQDMDHENMFWYRQDPGLGLRLIYFSYDVKMKEKGDIPEGYSVSREKKERFSLILESASTNQTSMYLCASGLGGTGLRNEQFFGPGTRLTVL.

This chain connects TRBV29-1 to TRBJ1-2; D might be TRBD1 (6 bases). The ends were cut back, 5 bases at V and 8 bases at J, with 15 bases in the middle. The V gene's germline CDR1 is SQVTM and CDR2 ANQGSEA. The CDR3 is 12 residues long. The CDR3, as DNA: TGCAGCGTTCTCAGGGGAGAGAGCGGCTACACCTTC. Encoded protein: CSVLRGESGYTF.

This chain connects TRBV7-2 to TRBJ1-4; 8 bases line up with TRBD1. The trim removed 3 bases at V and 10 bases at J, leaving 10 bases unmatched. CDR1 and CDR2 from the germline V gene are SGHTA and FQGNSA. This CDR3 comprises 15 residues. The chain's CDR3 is CASSFETGVPGKLFF. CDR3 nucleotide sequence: TGTGCCAGCAGCTTTGAGACAGGGGTGCCTGGAAAACTGTTTTTT.

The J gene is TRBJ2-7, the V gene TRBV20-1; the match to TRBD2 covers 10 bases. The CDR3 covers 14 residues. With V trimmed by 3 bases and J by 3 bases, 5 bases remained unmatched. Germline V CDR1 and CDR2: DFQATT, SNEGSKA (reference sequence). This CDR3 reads CSASRLAGGYEQYF. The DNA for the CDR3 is TGCAGTGCTAGTCGACTAGCGGGTGGCTACGAGCAGTACTTC.

The CDR3 nucleotides are TGTGCCAGCAGCACCCGCGCCCTAGCGGGATTGTCCTACGAGCAGTACTTC. Its protein is CASSTRALAGLSYEQYF. V gene TRBV13 combines with J gene TRBJ2-7, with TRBD2 identical over 9 bases. Unmatched junction bases numbered 12, after V lost 5 bases and J lost 1 base. The CDR3 has 17 residues. CDR1 is PRHDT, CDR2 FYEKMQ, per germline (reference sequence).

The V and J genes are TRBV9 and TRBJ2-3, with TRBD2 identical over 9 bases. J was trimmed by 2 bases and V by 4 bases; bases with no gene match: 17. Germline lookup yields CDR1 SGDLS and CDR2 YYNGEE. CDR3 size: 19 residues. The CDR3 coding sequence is TGTGCCAGCAGCCCTAAGGAACCGACTAGCGGAATTTTCACAGATACGCAGTATTTT. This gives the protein CASSPKEPTSGIFTDTQYF.